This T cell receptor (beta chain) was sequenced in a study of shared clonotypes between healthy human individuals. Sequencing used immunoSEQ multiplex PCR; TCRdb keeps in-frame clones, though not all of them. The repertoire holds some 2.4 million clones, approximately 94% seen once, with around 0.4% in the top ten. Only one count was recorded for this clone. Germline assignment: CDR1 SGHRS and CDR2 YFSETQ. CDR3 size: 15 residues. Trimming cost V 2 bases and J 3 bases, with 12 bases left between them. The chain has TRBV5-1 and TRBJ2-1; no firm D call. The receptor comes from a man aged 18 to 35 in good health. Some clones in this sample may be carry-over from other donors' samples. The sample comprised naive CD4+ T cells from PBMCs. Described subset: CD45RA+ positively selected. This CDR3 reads CASSFGPELYNEQFF. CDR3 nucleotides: TGCGCCAGCAGCTTCGGGCCAGAGCTCTACAATGAGCAGTTCTTC.